The clone carrying this T cell receptor beta chain was detected ten times or more. Researchers took RNA transcripts and amplified the TCR beta CDR3 regions from them. First-round RT-PCR of the TCR CDR3 relied on the HTBI primer set. TCRdb recomputed calls from the multiplex PCR reads with MiXCR, one row per CDR3 protein. The sample has about 410,000 distinct CDR3 sequences, roughly 15% seen once; the top ten hold approximately 13%. This record belongs to a study of T cells in Graves' hyperthyroidism and ophthalmopathy. A NOSPECS grade of at least 4, a Clinical Activity Score of at least 3 and duration under 3 months were recorded in ophthalmopathy patients. For the diagnoses, clinical symptoms, serum thyroxine and TRAb, thyroid ultrasound and orbital computed tomography were used. This CDR3 has 15 residues. Between the trimmed V and J ends, which lost 0 bases and 1 base, there was a span of 9 bases. The germline V gene encodes CDR1 MGHRA and CDR2 YSYEKL.

Material for sequencing was blood. The V call is TRBV4-1, the J call TRBJ1-1, with D maybe TRBD1 (5 bases). This clonotype was sampled from a man younger than 35 with Graves' ophthalmopathy. CDR3 residues: CASSQDVGANTEAFF. The CDR3 DNA reads as TGCGCCAGCAGCCAAGATGTAGGGGCGAACACTGAAGCTTTCTTT.